These 23 T cell receptor beta chains share one sample of origin, sequenced in a study of blood T cell repertoires in COVID-19 (dated by TCRdb to the early 2020s). The method was the immunoSEQ multiplex PCR assay. Here the immuneACCESS table is served through TCRdb, limited to in-frame sequences with V and J called. Missing clones are a known gap in these copies; in checked studies unresolved V genes cover under half, and the rest lacks a known reason. This sample holds 50,000 to 60,000 clones; 80% to 85% were observed only once. Clones ranked in the top ten supply roughly 5.9% of the sample. Specimen: peripheral blood. Receptors were obtained from a human donor in a cohort sampled during active or convalescent COVID-19.

This clone was picked up one time. The gene calls are TRBV5-1 and TRBJ2-5, with no clear D. The CDR3 runs 11 residues. Trimming stripped 4 bases from V and 1 base from J, with 2 bases between. Germline V gene lookup returns CDR1 SGHRS and CDR2 YFSETQ. The CDR3 sequence: CASSLQETQYF. The CDR3 region has the DNA TGCGCCAGCAGCCTCCAAGAGACCCAGTACTTC.

The rearrangement joins TRBV18 to TRBJ1-2, with a weak D call TRBD1 (5 bases). V lost 2 bases and J lost 2, with 9 bases in between. Germline lookup yields CDR1 KGHSH and CDR2 LQKENI. The CDR3 is made up of 14 amino acids. The chain's CDR3 is CASSPSGGNYGYTF. CDR3 DNA sequence: TGTGCCAGCTCACCATCCGGGGGGAACTATGGCTACACCTTC.

The genes are TRBV19 and TRBJ1-1; D is unclear. The CDR3 runs to 13 residues. Per the germline V gene, CDR1 is LNHDA and CDR2 is SQIVND (reference sequence). Trimming removed 1 base from V and 7 bases from J, with 10 bases in between. CDR3 DNA sequence: TGTGCCAGTAGTATAGGCTTCGGGAGTGAAGCTTTCTTT. Amino acid sequence: CASSIGFGSEAFF.

This clone showed up just once. This rearrangement joins TRBV27 to TRBJ1-2; D might be TRBD1 (6 bases). Trimming stripped 3 bases from V and 4 bases from J, with 9 bases between. The CDR3 runs 13 residues. CDR1 and CDR2 from the germline V gene are MNHEY and SMNVEV (reference sequence). The CDR3: CASSLTGLYGYTF. The CDR3 DNA is TGTGCCAGCAGTTTGACAGGTCTCTATGGCTACACCTTC.

The chain employs TRBV14 and TRBJ2-1, with TRBD2 matching over 9 bases. Germline V gene data show CDR1 as SGHDN and CDR2 as FVKESK. The CDR3 sequence is 16 residues long. With V trimmed by 0 bases and J by 3 bases, 3 bases remained unmatched. The DNA for the CDR3 is TGTGCCAGCAGCCAAGACCCAGCGGGGGGCTACAATGAGCAGTTCTTC. It yields the protein CASSQDPAGGYNEQFF. The variable domain in full, with the rest retrieved from reference TRBV14 and TRBJ2-1, is EAGVTQFPSHSVIEKGQTVTLRCDPISGHDNLYWYRRVMGKEIKFLLHFVKESKQDESGMPNNRFLAERTGGTYSTLKVQPAELEDSGVYFCASSQDPAGGYNEQFFGPGTRLTVL.

The chain links TRBV25-1 to TRBJ1-1, with TRBD1 as a possible D gene (5 bases). Germline V gene lookup returns CDR1 MGHDK and CDR2 SYGVNS. This CDR3 region has 15 residues. V lost 1 base and J lost 10, with 19 bases in between. The DNA for the CDR3 is TGTGCCAGCAGTGAATCGCTATTGGCACCCCAGGGAGCTTTCTTT. Amino acid sequence: CASSESLLAPQGAFF.

The chain uses TRBV5-1 and TRBJ1-5, with D possibly being TRBD1 (5 bases). V lost 0 bases to trimming and J lost 5 bases, with 12 bases between them. Germline values: CDR1 SGHRS, CDR2 YFSETQ. This CDR3 spans 15 amino acids. The CDR3 spells CASSLEGPQDQPQHF. The DNA for the CDR3 is TGCGCCAGCAGCTTGGAGGGGCCCCAGGATCAGCCCCAGCATTTT.

The chain employs TRBV6-2 or TRBV6-3 and TRBJ1-6; tentative D call: TRBD1 (6 bases). The CDR3 contains 15 residues. In germline, CDR1 is MNHEY, CDR2 SVGEGT. V was trimmed by 2 bases and J by 5 bases, leaving 10 bases between them. CDR3 coding DNA: TGTGCCAGCAGTTACGTGGGGGCGAATAATTCACCCCTCCACTTT. This gives the protein CASSYVGANNSPLHF.

The rearrangement links TRBV2 to TRBJ2-7, with D perhaps matching TRBD2 (6 bases). The CDR3 is 12 amino acids. Germline lookup yields CDR1 SNHLY and CDR2 FYNNEI. V dropped 5 bases and J dropped 2 bases, with 7 bases sitting between them. The CDR3, as DNA: TGTGCCAGCAGTCCGGGGGCCTACGAGCAGTACTTC. Its translation is CASSPGAYEQYF.

The table lists this clone with a few counts. The chain recombines TRBV27 with TRBJ1-6; D remains unclear. CDR1 is MNHEY, CDR2 SMNVEV, per germline (reference sequence). The CDR3 has 14 residues. Trimming pared 1 base from V and 4 bases from J, leaving 5 bases between. The CDR3: CASSLWQYNSPLHF. Written as DNA, the CDR3 is TGTGCCAGCAGTTTATGGCAGTATAATTCACCCCTCCACTTT.

The chain combines TRBV6-5 with TRBJ1-2, with TRBD1 matching over 8 bases. Germline trimming cut 0 bases from V and 7 bases from J; bases unmatched to any gene: 7. This CDR3 has 15 residues. Germline CDR1 reads MNHEY; CDR2 reads SVGAGI. CDR3: CASSYSRRGQGGYTF. The CDR3 DNA reads as TGTGCCAGCAGTTACTCTAGACGTGGACAGGGTGGCTACACCTTC.

The rearrangement joins TRBV9 to TRBJ2-2, with 10 bases fitting TRBD1. V was clipped by 3 bases and J by 2 bases; unmatched bases: 4. CDR3 length: 16 residues. Germline V gene sequence: CDR1 SGDLS, CDR2 YYNGEE. CDR3 coding DNA: TGTGCCAGCAGCGGACAGGGGGCCCTAAACACCGGGGAGCTGTTTTTT. Translation: CASSGQGALNTGELFF. The variable domain in full, completed from reference TRBV9 and TRBJ2-2, reads DSGVTQTPKHLITATGQRVTLRCSPRSGDLSVYWYQQSLDQGLQFLIQYYNGEERAKGNILERFSAQQFPDLHSELNLSSLELGDSALYFCASSGQGALNTGELFFGEGSRLTVL.

This chain joins TRBV19 and TRBJ1-6; 9 bases agree with TRBD1. Germline V gives CDR1 LNHDA, CDR2 SQIVND (reference sequence). V lost 3 bases, J lost 8 bases, and 8 bases stayed unmatched. The CDR3 covers 16 residues. The CDR3 protein is CASSMSGTGNDSPLHF. DNA for the CDR3: TGTGCCAGTAGTATGTCCGGGACAGGGAACGATTCACCCCTCCACTTT. Looking up the rest from reference TRBV19 and TRBJ1-6 gives the full variable domain: DGGITQSPKYLFRKEGQNVTLSCEQNLNHDAMYWYRQDPGQGLRLIYYSQIVNDFQKGDIAEGYSVSREKKESFPLTVTSAQKNPTAFYLCASSMSGTGNDSPLHFGNGTRLTVT.

The J gene is TRBJ2-7, the V gene TRBV19, with D possibly matching TRBD1 (6 bases). The CDR3 sequence is 13 residues long. Between the trimmed V and J ends, which lost 5 bases and 1 base, there was a span of 9 bases. Germline V gene lookup returns CDR1 LNHDA and CDR2 SQIVND (reference sequence). For the CDR3, the DNA is TGTGCCAGTAGTCAGCAGGGGTCCTACGAGCAGTACTTC. Encoded protein: CASSQQGSYEQYF.

This clone appeared once. The same CDR3 also results from other DNA sequences found in this sample. This sequence joins TRBV5-1 and TRBJ2-2, with D maybe TRBD1 (6 bases). With 5 bases removed from V and 0 bases from J, the gap between germline ends came to 11 bases. From germline, CDR1 is SGHRS and CDR2 YFSETQ. The CDR3 runs to 15 residues. The CDR3 is CASSSGQPNTGELFF. As DNA, the CDR3 is TGCGCCAGCAGTTCAGGACAGCCGAACACCGGGGAGCTGTTTTTT.

The V gene is TRBV5-1, the J gene TRBJ2-5, with 15 bases matching TRBD2. Germline CDR1 reads SGHRS; CDR2 reads YFSETQ. The length of the CDR3 is 18 residues. Trimming removed 0 bases from V and 0 bases from J; junction bases left unmatched: 3. In DNA, the CDR3 is TGCGCCAGCAGCTTGGGAGGGACTAGCGGGGGGTACCAAGAGACCCAGTACTTC. This encodes CASSLGGTSGGYQETQYF.

The chain links TRBV20-1 to TRBJ2-5, with unresolved D. V lost 2 bases and J 1 base, leaving 2 bases between the germline ends. Germline CDR1 and CDR2: DFQATT and SNEGSKA (reference sequence). The CDR3 runs to 11 residues. The DNA of the CDR3 is TGCAGTGCTAGACGCCAAGAGACCCAGTACTTC. Protein product: CSARRQETQYF.

This clone is deemed medium-sized. The genes are TRBV19 and TRBJ1-4, with D unclear. Between the trimmed V and J ends, which lost 1 base and 7 bases, there was a span of 10 bases. The CDR3 is made up of 14 amino acids. Looked up from germline, CDR1 is LNHDA and CDR2 is SQIVND (reference sequence). DNA of the CDR3: TGTGCCAGTAGTATAGGCGAGACATCTGAAAAACTGTTTTTT. Its translation is CASSIGETSEKLFF.

A single count supports this clone. The rearrangement uses TRBV5-6 and TRBJ1-5; D unclear. Trimming removed 3 bases at V and 6 bases at J, with 13 bases between. Germline loops: CDR1 SGHDT, CDR2 YYEEEE. The length of the CDR3 is 14 residues. The CDR3 region has the DNA TGTGCCAGCAGCTCCACCCGGTCGCGTCAGCCCCAGCATTTT. The encoded protein is CASSSTRSRQPQHF.

In this sample, this clone turned up once. The chain uses TRBV27 and TRBJ2-7; D is possibly TRBD2 (7 bases). CDR1 and CDR2 (germline): MNHEY, SMNVEV (reference sequence). V shed 4 bases and J shed 2 bases, with 21 bases lying between them. This CDR3 contains 17 residues. The CDR3 spells CASSSPRRGREAYEQYF. The CDR3 nucleotides are TGTGCCAGCAGTTCCCCCCGGAGGGGGAGGGAAGCCTACGAGCAGTACTTC.

This rearrangement joins TRBV3-1 (or the pseudogene TRBV3-2) to TRBJ2-1; possible D gene TRBD2, 7 bases. CDR3 length: 14 amino acids. V shed 1 base and J shed 7 bases, with 11 bases lying between them. CDR1 is LGHDT and CDR2 is YNNKEL in the germline V gene (reference sequence). CDR3 protein: CASSQGRGGNEQFF. The CDR3 coding sequence is TGTGCCAGCAGCCAAGGTAGGGGGGGGAATGAGCAGTTCTTC.

This sequence joins TRBV12-3 or TRBV12-4 and TRBJ1-2; 8 bases are shared with TRBD1. The CDR3 is 12 residues long. The V gene end was trimmed by 6 bases and the J gene end by 8 bases; junction bases not matched to a gene: 5. Here the CDR3 reads CASRTGGGGYTF. Written as DNA, the CDR3 is TGTGCCAGCAGAACAGGGGGTGGAGGCTACACCTTC.

This chain uses TRBV25-1 with TRBJ2-7; the match to TRBD1 covers 9 bases. Losses at the gene ends were 3 bases for V and 1 base for J; bases not matched to a gene: 4. Germline CDR1 and CDR2: MGHDK and SYGVNS. This CDR3 comprises 15 residues. The CDR3, as DNA: TGTGCCAGCAGTGATATGACAGGGGGATCCTACGAGCAGTACTTC. Protein sequence: CASSDMTGGSYEQYF.